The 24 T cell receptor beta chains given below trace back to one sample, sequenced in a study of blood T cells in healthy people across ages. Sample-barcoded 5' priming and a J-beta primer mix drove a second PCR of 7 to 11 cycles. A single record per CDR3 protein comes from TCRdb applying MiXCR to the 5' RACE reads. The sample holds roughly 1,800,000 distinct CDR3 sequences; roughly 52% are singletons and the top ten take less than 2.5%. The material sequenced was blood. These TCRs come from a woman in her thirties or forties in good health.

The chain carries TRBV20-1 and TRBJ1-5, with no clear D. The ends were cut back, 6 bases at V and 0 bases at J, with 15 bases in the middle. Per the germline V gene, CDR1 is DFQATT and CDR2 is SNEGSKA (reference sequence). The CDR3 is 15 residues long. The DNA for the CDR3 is TGCAGTGCCCAAATTCGGGCTTATAGCAATCAGCCCCAGCATTTT. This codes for CSAQIRAYSNQPQHF.

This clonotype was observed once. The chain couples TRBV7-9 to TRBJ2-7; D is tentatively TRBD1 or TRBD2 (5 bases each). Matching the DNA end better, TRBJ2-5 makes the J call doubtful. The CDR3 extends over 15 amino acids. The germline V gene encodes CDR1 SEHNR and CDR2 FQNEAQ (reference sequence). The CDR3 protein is CASSLVGERRETQYF. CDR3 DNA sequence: TGTGCCAGCAGCTTAGTGGGGGAACGGAGGGAGACCCAGTACTTC.

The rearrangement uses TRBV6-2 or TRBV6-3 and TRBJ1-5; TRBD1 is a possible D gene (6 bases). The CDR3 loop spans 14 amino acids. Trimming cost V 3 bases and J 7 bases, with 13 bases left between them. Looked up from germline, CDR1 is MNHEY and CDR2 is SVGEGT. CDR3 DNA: TGTGCCAGCAGTTATTCGGGGGCAGGACAGCCCCAGCATTTT. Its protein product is CASSYSGAGQPQHF.

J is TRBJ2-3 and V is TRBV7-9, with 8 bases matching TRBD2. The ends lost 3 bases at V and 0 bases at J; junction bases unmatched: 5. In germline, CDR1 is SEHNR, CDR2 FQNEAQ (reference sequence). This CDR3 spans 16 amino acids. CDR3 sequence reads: CASSLRTSRSTDTQYF. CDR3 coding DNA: TGTGCCAGCAGCTTGCGGACTAGCAGGAGCACAGATACGCAGTATTTT. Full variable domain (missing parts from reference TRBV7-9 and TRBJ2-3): DTGVSQNPRHKITKRGQNVTFRCDPISEHNRLYWYRQTLGQGPEFLTYFQNEAQLEKSRLLSDRFSAERPKGSFSTLEIQRTEQGDSAMYLCASSLRTSRSTDTQYFGPGTRLTVL.

For the CDR3, the DNA is TGTGCCAGCGTCACACCACAGGGGAGGGCTAACTATGGCTACACCTTC. This sequence encodes CASVTPQGRANYGYTF. The gene calls are TRBV7-2 and TRBJ1-2, with 7 bases aligning to TRBD1. V was pared by 8 bases and J by 0 bases, with 12 bases of the junction left unmatched. Per germline, CDR1 SGHTA and CDR2 FQGNSA. This CDR3 comprises 16 residues.

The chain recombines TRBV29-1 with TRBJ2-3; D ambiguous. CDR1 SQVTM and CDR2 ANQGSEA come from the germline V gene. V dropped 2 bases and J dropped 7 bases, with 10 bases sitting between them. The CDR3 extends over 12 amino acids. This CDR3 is CSVERDPYTQYF. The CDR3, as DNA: TGCAGCGTTGAAAGAGACCCATATACGCAGTATTTT.

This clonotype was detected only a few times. The CDR3 is CASSPGTGNIQYF. CDR3 bases: TGTGCCAGCAGCCCAGGGACAGGGAACATTCAGTACTTC. V and J are TRBV6-2 or TRBV6-3 and TRBJ2-4; 9 bases line up with TRBD1. V lost 6 bases and J lost 7; bases outside the gene matches: 4. This CDR3 contains 13 residues. Germline V gene lookup returns CDR1 MNHEY and CDR2 SVGEGT.

As DNA, the CDR3 is TGTGCCAGCAGTTTACAGGGGATTCTAGAGACCCAGTACTTC. This encodes CASSLQGILETQYF. The J gene is TRBJ2-5, the V gene TRBV12-3 or TRBV12-4, with a tentative D call TRBD1 (6 bases). V was cut by 2 bases and J by 4 bases, with 11 bases left in between. This CDR3 has 14 residues.

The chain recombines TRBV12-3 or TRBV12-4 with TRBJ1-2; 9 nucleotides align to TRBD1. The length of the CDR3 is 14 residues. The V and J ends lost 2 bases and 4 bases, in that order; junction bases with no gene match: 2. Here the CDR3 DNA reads TGTGCCAGCAGTTTATACAGGGGGCCCTATGGCTACACCTTC. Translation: CASSLYRGPYGYTF.

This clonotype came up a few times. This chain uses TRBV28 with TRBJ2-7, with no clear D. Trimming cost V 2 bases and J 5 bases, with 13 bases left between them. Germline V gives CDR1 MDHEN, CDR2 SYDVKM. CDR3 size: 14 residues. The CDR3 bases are TGTGCCAGCAGTTTAGGGATTCAGGACCACGAGCAGTACTTC. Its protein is CASSLGIQDHEQYF. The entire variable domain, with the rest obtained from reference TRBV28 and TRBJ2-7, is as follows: DVKVTQSSRYLVKRTGEKVFLECVQDMDHENMFWYRQDPGLGLRLIYFSYDVKMKEKGDIPEGYSVSREKKERFSLILESASTNQTSMYLCASSLGIQDHEQYFGPGTRLTVT.

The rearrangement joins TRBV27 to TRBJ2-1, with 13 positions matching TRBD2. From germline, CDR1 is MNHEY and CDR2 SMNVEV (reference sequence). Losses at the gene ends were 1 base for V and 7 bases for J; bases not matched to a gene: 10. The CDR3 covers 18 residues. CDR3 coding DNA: TGTGCCAGCAGTTTATATCCTCGGACTAGCGGGGGTAGGAATGAGCAGTTCTTC. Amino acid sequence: CASSLYPRTSGGRNEQFF.

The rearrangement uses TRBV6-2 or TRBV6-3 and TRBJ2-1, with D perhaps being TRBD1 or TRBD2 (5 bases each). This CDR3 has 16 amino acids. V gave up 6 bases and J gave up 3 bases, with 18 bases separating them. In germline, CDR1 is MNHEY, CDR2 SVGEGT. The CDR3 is CASRPRGRGDYNEQFF. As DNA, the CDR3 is TGTGCCAGCAGGCCCCGGGGACGGGGCGACTACAATGAGCAGTTCTTC.

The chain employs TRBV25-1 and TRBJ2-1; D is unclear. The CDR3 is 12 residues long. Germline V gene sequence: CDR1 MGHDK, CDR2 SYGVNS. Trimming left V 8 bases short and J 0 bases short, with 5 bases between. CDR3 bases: TGTGCCAGCCAGGACTCCTACAATGAGCAGTTCTTC. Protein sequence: CASQDSYNEQFF.

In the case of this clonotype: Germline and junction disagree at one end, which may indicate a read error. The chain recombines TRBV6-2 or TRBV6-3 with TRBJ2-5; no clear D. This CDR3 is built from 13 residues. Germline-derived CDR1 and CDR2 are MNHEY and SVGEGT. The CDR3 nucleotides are TGTGCCAGCAGTGACTCGCTAATGGAGACCCAGTACTTC. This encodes CASSDSLMETQYF.

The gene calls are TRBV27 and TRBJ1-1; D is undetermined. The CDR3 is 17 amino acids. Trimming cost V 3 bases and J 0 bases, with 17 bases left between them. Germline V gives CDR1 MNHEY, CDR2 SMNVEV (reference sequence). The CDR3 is CASSFSRPGSLNTEAFF. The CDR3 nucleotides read TGTGCCAGCAGTTTTTCCCGGCCAGGTTCCTTGAACACTGAAGCTTTCTTT.

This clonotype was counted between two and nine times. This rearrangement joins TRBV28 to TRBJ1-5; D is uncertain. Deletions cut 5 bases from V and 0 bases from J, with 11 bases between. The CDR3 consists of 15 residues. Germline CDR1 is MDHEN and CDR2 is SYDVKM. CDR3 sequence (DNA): TGTGCCAGCAGTGCCCTGCTTTATAGCAATCAGCCCCAGCATTTT. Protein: CASSALLYSNQPQHF. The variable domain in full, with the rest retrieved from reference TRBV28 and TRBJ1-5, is DVKVTQSSRYLVKRTGEKVFLECVQDMDHENMFWYRQDPGLGLRLIYFSYDVKMKEKGDIPEGYSVSREKKERFSLILESASTNQTSMYLCASSALLYSNQPQHFGDGTRLSIL.

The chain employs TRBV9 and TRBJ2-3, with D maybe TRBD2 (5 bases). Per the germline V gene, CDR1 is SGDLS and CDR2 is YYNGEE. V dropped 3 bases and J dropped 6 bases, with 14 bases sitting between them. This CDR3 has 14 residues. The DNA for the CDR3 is TGTGCCAGCAGCGCCCGGACGGGGTCCGATACGCAGTATTTT. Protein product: CASSARTGSDTQYF.

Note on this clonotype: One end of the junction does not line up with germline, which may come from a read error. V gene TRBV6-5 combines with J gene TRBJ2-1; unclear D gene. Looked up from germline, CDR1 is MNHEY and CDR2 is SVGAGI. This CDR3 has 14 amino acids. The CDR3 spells CTSSYSGRQDPQFF. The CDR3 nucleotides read TGTACCAGCAGTTACTCAGGAAGACAAGACCCGCAGTTCTTC.

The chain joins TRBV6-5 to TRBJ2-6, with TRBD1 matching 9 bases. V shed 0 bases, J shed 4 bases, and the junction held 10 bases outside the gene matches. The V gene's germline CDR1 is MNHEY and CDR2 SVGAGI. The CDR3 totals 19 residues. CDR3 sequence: CASSYSPGQGVPGANVLTF. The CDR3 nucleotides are TGTGCCAGCAGTTACTCACCGGGACAGGGTGTCCCCGGGGCCAACGTCCTGACTTTC.

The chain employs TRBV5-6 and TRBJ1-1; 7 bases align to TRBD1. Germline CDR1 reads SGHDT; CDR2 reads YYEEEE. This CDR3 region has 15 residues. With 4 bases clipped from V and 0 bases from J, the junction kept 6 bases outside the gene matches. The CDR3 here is CASSGGTEMNTEAFF. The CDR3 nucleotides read TGTGCCAGCAGCGGAGGGACAGAAATGAACACTGAAGCTTTCTTT.

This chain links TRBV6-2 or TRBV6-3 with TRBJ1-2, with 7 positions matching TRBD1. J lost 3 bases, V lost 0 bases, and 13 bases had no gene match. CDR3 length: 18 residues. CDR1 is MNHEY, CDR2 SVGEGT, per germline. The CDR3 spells CASSYSGRSTGRDYGYTF. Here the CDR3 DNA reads TGTGCCAGCAGTTACTCTGGGCGATCGACAGGGCGGGACTATGGCTACACCTTC.

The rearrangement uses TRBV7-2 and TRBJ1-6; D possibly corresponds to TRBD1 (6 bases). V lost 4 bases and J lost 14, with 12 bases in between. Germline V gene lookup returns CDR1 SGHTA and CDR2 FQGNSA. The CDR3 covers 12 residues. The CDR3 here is CASSWYRETLHF. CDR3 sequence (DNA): TGTGCCAGCAGCTGGTACAGGGAAACCCTCCACTTT.

In DNA, the CDR3 is TGTGCCAGCACCGACGACAGCTATGGCTACACCTTC. This encodes CASTDDSYGYTF. This chain links TRBV6-2 or TRBV6-3 with TRBJ1-2; tentatively, D is TRBD1 (5 bases). V lost 7 bases to trimming and J lost 4 bases, with 10 bases between them. The CDR3 length is 12 residues. In germline, CDR1 is MNHEY, CDR2 SVGEGT.

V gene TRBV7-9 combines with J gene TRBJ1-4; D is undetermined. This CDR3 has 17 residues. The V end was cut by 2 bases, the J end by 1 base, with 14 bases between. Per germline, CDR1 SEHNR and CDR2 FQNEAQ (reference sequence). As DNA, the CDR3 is TGTGCCAGCAGCTTATCAAACCGGAGGGAAACTAATGAAAAACTGTTTTTT. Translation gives CASSLSNRRETNEKLFF.